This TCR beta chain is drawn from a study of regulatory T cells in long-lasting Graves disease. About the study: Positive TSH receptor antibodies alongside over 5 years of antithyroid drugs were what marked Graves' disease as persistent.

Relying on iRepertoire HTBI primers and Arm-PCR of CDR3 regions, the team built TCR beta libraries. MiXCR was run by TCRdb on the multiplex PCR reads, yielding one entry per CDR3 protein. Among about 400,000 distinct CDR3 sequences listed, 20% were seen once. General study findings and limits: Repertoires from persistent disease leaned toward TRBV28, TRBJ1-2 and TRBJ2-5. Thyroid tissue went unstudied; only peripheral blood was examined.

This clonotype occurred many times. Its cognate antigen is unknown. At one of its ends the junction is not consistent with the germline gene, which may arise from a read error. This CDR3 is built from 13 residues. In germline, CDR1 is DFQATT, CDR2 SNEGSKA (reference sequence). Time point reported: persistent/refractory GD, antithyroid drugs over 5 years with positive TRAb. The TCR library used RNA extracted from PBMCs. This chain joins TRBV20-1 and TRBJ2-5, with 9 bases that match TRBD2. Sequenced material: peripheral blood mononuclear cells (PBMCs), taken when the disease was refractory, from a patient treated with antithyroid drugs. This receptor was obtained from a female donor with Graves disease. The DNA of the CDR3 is TGCAGTGCTAGAGATCCCGAAGGGGCTAGCGGGATCTTC. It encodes CSARDPEGASGIF.